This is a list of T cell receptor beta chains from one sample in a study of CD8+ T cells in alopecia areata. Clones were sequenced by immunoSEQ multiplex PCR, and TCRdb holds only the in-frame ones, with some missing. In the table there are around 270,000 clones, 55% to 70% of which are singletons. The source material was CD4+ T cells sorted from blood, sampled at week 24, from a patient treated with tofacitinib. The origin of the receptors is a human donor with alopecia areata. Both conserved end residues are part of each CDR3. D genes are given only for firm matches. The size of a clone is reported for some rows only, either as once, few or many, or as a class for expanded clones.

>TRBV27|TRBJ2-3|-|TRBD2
CASSLTPGLAGLADTQYF
TGTGCCAGCAGTTTAACCCCCGGACTAGCGGGGTTGGCAGATACGCAGTATTTT
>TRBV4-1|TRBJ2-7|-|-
CASSQEGRGVHEQYF
TGCGCCAGCAGCCAAGAAGGGAGGGGGGTCCACGAGCAGTACTTC
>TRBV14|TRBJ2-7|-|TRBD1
CASSQVRDRYYEQYF
TGTGCCAGCAGCCAAGTCCGGGACAGATACTACGAGCAGTACTTC
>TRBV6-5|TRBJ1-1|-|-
CASSLDYNTEAFF
TGTGCCAGCAGTCTGGACTACAACACTGAAGCTTTCTTT
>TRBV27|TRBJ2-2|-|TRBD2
CASSWRGTGELFF
TGTGCCAGCAGTTGGCGGGGGACCGGGGAGCTGTTTTTT
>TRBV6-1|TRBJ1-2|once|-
CAINEGVGYTF
TGTGCCATCAACGAAGGAGTTGGCTACACCTTC
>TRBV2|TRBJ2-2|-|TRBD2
CASSEQRGNTGELFF
TGTGCCAGCAGTGAACAGCGGGGGAACACCGGGGAGCTGTTTTTT
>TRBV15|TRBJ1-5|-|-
CATSRDRASYQPQHF
TGTGCCACCAGCAGAGATCGGGCCAGTTATCAGCCCCAGCATTTT
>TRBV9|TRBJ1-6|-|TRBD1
CASSLRTGRSSPLHF
TGTGCCAGCAGCCTCCGGACAGGGCGGTCCTCACCCCTCCACTTT
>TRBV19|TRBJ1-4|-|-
CASRSAVRTEKLFF
TGTGCCAGTAGATCAGCCGTTCGGACTGAAAAACTGTTTTTT
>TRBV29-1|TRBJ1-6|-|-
CSVADGFNSPLHF
TGCAGCGTCGCGGACGGGTTTAATTCACCCCTCCACTTT
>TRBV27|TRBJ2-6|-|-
CASKTGSGANVLTF
TGTGCCAGCAAAACAGGGTCTGGGGCCAACGTCCTGACTTTC
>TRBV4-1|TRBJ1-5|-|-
CASSQVPQGGQPQHF
TGCGCCAGCAGCCAAGTCCCACAGGGCGGTCAGCCCCAGCATTTT
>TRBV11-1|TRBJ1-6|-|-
CASSFGVDSPLHF
TGTGCCAGCAGCTTCGGGGTCGATTCACCCCTCCACTTT
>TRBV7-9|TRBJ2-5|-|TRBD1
CASSVLTGGETQYF
TGTGCCAGCAGCGTCCTGACAGGGGGCGAGACCCAGTACTTC
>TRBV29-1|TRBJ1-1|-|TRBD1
CSARPGQGGRTEAFF
TGCAGCGCCCGCCCCGGACAGGGGGGTCGGACTGAAGCTTTCTTT
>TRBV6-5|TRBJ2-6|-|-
CASSYSHRSGANVLTF
TGTGCCAGCAGTTACTCCCACCGCTCTGGGGCCAACGTCCTGACTTTC
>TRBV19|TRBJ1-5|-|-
CASSNGGRGNQPQHF
TGTGCCAGTAGTAACGGAGGCCGGGGCAATCAGCCCCAGCATTTT
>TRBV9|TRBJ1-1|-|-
CASSVAVRNTEAFF
TGTGCCAGCAGCGTAGCTGTTCGGAACACTGAAGCTTTCTTT
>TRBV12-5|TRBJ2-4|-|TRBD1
CASGSRLRGLGKNIQYF
TGTGCTAGTGGCTCGAGACTCAGGGGGCTCGGCAAAAACATTCAGTACTTC
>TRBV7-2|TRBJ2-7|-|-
CASSPIEPRPYEQYF
TGTGCCAGCAGCCCAATAGAACCAAGACCTTACGAGCAGTACTTC
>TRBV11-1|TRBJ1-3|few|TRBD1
CASSFNRGSGNTIYF
TGTGCCAGCAGCTTCAACAGGGGATCTGGAAACACCATATATTTT
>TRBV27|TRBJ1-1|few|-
CASSGRRGGDTEAFF
TGTGCCAGCAGTGGCCGGAGAGGTGGGGACACTGAAGCTTTCTTT
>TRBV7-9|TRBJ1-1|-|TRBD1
CASSLRQANRGPTEAFF
TGTGCCAGCAGCCTCCGTCAAGCCAACAGGGGGCCTACTGAAGCTTTCTTT
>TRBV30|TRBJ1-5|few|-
CAWSVEGDQPQHF
TGTGCCTGGAGTGTAGAAGGGGATCAGCCCCAGCATTTT
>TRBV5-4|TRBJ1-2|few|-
CASSAHQQGSYGYTF
TGTGCCAGCAGCGCCCACCAACAGGGATCCTATGGCTACACCTTC
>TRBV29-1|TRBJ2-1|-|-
CSGHWGSYNEQFF
TGCAGCGGACATTGGGGATCATATAATGAGCAGTTCTTC
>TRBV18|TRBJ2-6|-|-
CASSPPVPGANVLTF
TGTGCCAGCTCACCACCGGTCCCGGGGGCCAACGTCCTGACTTTC
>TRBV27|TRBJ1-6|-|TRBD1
CASSLRDRGHSPLHF
TGTGCCAGCAGTCTACGGGACAGGGGGCATTCACCCCTCCACTTT